Below, 30 T cell receptor beta chains from the same sample are listed, as sequenced in a study of T cells after yellow fever vaccination. TCRdb re-analysed the 5' RACE reads in MiXCR, keeping a single row per CDR3 protein. The top ten clones hold around 17% of a sample with a few hundred thousand distinct CDR3 sequences, roughly 6.8% of them seen once. The material was PBMCs, obtained around 45 days after the first yellow fever vaccination. These receptor sequences come from a man aged 18-30 years who received the YFV17D yellow fever vaccine.

This clonotype was counted only a few times. The CDR3 does not close with the conserved phenylalanine or tryptophan, likely indicating a read error. The limits of the CDR3 on the DNA are not certain, so only TCRdb's listed CDR3 is given. The V gene is TRBV20-1, the J gene TRBJ2-7; TRBD1 was called by the table and not checked on the DNA. Germline CDR1 DFQATT, CDR2 SNEGSKA (reference sequence). A total of 9 residues make up the CDR3, ends included. CDR3: CSARVRQRL.

This clonotype has just a few counts. The chain uses TRBV12-3 or TRBV12-4 and TRBJ2-1, with a tentative D call TRBD1 (6 bases). The length of the CDR3 is 17 residues. Between the trimmed V and J ends, which lost 3 bases and 4 bases, there was a span of 19 bases. DNA of the CDR3: TGTGCCAGCAGTTTGTTTTGGGGGACATCCCCTTACAATGAGCAGTTCTTC. As protein: CASSLFWGTSPYNEQFF.

This clonotype was seen ten or more times. The rearrangement links TRBV4-2 to TRBJ2-3; 7 bases fit TRBD2. The germline gives CDR1 LGHNA, CDR2 YNFKEQ. The length of the CDR3 is 15 residues. Trimming cost V 0 bases and J 1 base; bases outside gene matches: 1. The CDR3 DNA is TGTGCCAGCAGCCAAGATCGGGGGGGCACAGATACGCAGTATTTT. Its translation is CASSQDRGGTDTQYF.

This clonotype was picked up a small number of times. This rearrangement joins TRBV13 to TRBJ2-7, with D hard to call. CDR3 size: 12 residues. The V gene lost 2 bases and the J gene lost 5 bases, with 7 bases spanning the gap. Germline lookup yields CDR1 PRHDT and CDR2 FYEKMQ (reference sequence). The CDR3: CASSLRGHEQYV. The CDR3 DNA is TGTGCCAGCAGCTTAAGAGGCCACGAGCAGTACGTC.

This clonotype was observed a handful of times. The chain links TRBV14 to TRBJ1-1; possible D gene TRBD1, 5 bases. Trimming removed 5 bases at V and 1 base at J, with 17 bases between. CDR1 and CDR2 from the germline V gene are SGHDN and FVKESK. The length of the CDR3 is 16 residues. The CDR3 region is CASSLFRESRNTEAFF. Written as DNA, the CDR3 is TGTGCCAGCAGCTTGTTCAGGGAGTCTCGGAACACTGAAGCTTTCTTT.

This clonotype was recorded at least ten times. The genes are TRBV29-1 and TRBJ2-7; no firm D call. The CDR3 runs to 10 residues. The V and J ends lost 4 bases and 6 bases respectively, with 7 bases between them. CDR1 is SQVTM, CDR2 ANQGSEA, per germline. The DNA of the CDR3 is TGCAGCGTTGGGGGAATCGAGCAGTACTTC. This sequence encodes CSVGGIEQYF.

This clonotype was detected ten times or more. The gene calls are TRBV7-2 and TRBJ2-3, with 8 bases lining up with TRBD1. Germline-derived CDR1 and CDR2 are SGHTA and FQGNSA. The CDR3 totals 15 residues. V lost 5 bases to trimming and J lost 0 bases; unmatched junction nucleotides: 4. The CDR3 spells CASSRQGTSTDTQYF. The CDR3 DNA sequence: TGTGCCAGCAGCCGACAGGGGACGAGCACAGATACGCAGTATTTT.

Only a few counts were recorded for this clonotype. The V gene is TRBV13, the J gene TRBJ2-3, with D perhaps TRBD1 (6 bases). CDR3 length: 16 residues. Per germline, CDR1 PRHDT and CDR2 FYEKMQ (reference sequence). V lost 1 base, J lost 1 base, and 12 bases lay in between. The CDR3 DNA is TGTGCCAGCAGCTTAGACCGGGACACACGCACAGATACGCAGTATTTT. This translates into CASSLDRDTRTDTQYF.

The gene calls are TRBV7-9 and TRBJ2-5; a possible D gene is TRBD2 (5 bases). V lost 2 bases and J lost 5, with 12 bases in between. Germline V gene lookup returns CDR1 SEHNR and CDR2 FQNEAQ (reference sequence). The CDR3 has 14 residues. The CDR3: CASSLLGGGETQYF. CDR3 DNA sequence: TGTGCCAGCAGCTTATTGGGTGGCGGGGAGACCCAGTACTTC.

This clonotype was counted only a few times. V usage is TRBV20-1 and J usage is TRBJ2-5; D perhaps matches TRBD2 (6 bases). V was clipped by 3 bases and J by 5 bases, with 7 bases between them. CDR1 and CDR2 from the germline V gene are DFQATT and SNEGSKA (reference sequence). The CDR3 runs to 11 residues. CDR3 region: CSASGGETQYF. For the CDR3, the DNA is TGCAGTGCTAGTGGGGGGGAGACCCAGTACTTC.

This chain joins TRBV3-1 and TRBJ1-6; a weak D match, TRBD1 (5 bases). V lost 4 bases and J 7 bases, leaving 17 bases between the germline ends. Germline values: CDR1 LGHDT, CDR2 YNNKEL (reference sequence). The CDR3 runs to 16 residues. CDR3 protein: CASSLQGDIRNSPLHF. Here the CDR3 DNA reads TGTGCCAGCAGCCTCCAGGGTGACATAAGGAATTCACCCCTCCACTTT.

This clonotype was recorded many times. CDR3 DNA sequence: TGTGCCAGCAGCTTCTCTCCTCTTCAGGGGTATGAAAAACTGTTTTTT. As protein: CASSFSPLQGYEKLFF. The V and J genes are TRBV5-5 and TRBJ1-4; the D gene is possibly TRBD1 (6 bases). The V gene lost 2 bases and the J gene lost 6 bases, with 17 bases spanning the gap. Germline CDR1 is SGHKS and CDR2 is YYEKEE (reference sequence). The CDR3 has 16 residues.

This clonotype was observed a handful of times. V usage is TRBV20-1 and J usage is TRBJ1-3; D is perhaps TRBD1 (5 bases). This CDR3 has 13 residues. V dropped 7 bases and J dropped 4 bases, with 14 bases sitting between them. Per the germline V gene, CDR1 is DFQATT and CDR2 is SNEGSKA (reference sequence). The CDR3: CSVPGGAGNTIYF. The CDR3 DNA follows: TGCAGTGTCCCGGGGGGAGCGGGAAACACCATATATTTT.

The chain carries TRBV5-1 and TRBJ2-5; TRBD1 might be the D (5 bases). In germline, CDR1 is SGHRS, CDR2 YFSETQ. This CDR3 spans 14 amino acids. Trimming pared 4 bases from V and 0 bases from J, leaving 10 bases between. The CDR3 coding sequence is TGCGCCAGCAGCACTCAGGGCCACCAAGAGACCCAGTACTTC. Protein sequence: CASSTQGHQETQYF.

The rearrangement joins TRBV6-2 or TRBV6-3 to TRBJ2-3; D might be TRBD1 (5 bases). V shed 8 bases and J shed 2 bases, with 5 bases lying between them. The CDR3 runs 11 residues. Germline V lookup: CDR1 MNHEY, CDR2 SVGEGT. In DNA, the CDR3 is TGTGCCAGCGGGGCCACAGATACGCAGTATTTT. Protein: CASGATDTQYF.

This clonotype was observed a handful of times. This chain uses TRBV6-5 with TRBJ1-2; possibly TRBD1 for D (5 bases). Germline V gives CDR1 MNHEY, CDR2 SVGAGI. The CDR3 extends over 19 amino acids. Trimming left V 1 base short and J 10 bases short, with 31 bases between. In DNA form, the CDR3 reads TGTGCCAGCAGTTACTTCGCGACCGACCGGACGGGGATCTCCGGGGCCTACACCTTC. It codes for CASSYFATDRTGISGAYTF.

This clonotype was observed a few times. The J gene is TRBJ1-5, the V gene TRBV7-2; no firm D call. The CDR3 runs 13 residues. In germline, CDR1 is SGHTA, CDR2 FQGNSA. With 4 bases removed from V and 7 bases from J, the gap between germline ends came to 11 bases. CDR3 DNA: TGTGCCAGCAGCTATAGAGGGCAACAGCCCCAGCATTTT. The encoded protein is CASSYRGQQPQHF. Filled out from reference TRBV7-2 and TRBJ1-5, the complete variable domain reads GAGVSQSPSNKVTEKGKDVELRCDPISGHTALYWYRQSLGQGLEFLIYFQGNSAPDKSGLPSDRFSAERTGGSVSTLTIQRTQQEDSAVYLCASSYRGQQPQHFGDGTRLSIL.

There are a few counts of this clonotype. The J gene is TRBJ2-3, the V gene TRBV12-3 or TRBV12-4; 10 bases fit TRBD2. The CDR3 totals 14 residues. J lost 6 bases, V lost 3 bases, and 3 bases had no gene match. The CDR3 sequence is CASSFTSGADTQYF. CDR3 nucleotide sequence: TGTGCCAGCAGTTTTACTAGCGGGGCCGATACGCAGTATTTT.

This chain connects TRBV7-2 to TRBJ2-2; D is ambiguous. The CDR3 has 16 residues. V was cut by 2 bases and J by 2 bases, with 12 bases left in between. Germline-derived CDR1 and CDR2 are SGHTA and FQGNSA. CDR3 amino acids: CASSLSFQVNTGELFF. DNA of the CDR3: TGTGCCAGCAGCTTATCGTTCCAGGTTAACACCGGGGAGCTGTTTTTT.

The genes are TRBV28 and TRBJ2-5; D is unclear. Germline V CDR1 and CDR2: MDHEN, SYDVKM. This CDR3 spans 12 amino acids. V lost 6 bases and J lost 1, with 6 bases in between. The CDR3 spells CASRGSQETQYF. The CDR3 nucleotides read TGTGCCAGCAGGGGTTCCCAAGAGACCCAGTACTTC.

There are a few counts of this clonotype. CDR3 in DNA: TGCAGTGCCAAGCATACCCACTCTAGCACAGATACGCAGTATTTT. Translating it yields CSAKHTHSSTDTQYF. The chain couples TRBV20-1 to TRBJ2-3; D unclear. This CDR3 has 15 residues. Germline V gene lookup returns CDR1 DFQATT and CDR2 SNEGSKA (reference sequence). V lost 6 bases to trimming and J lost 0 bases, with 16 bases between them.

At least ten counts were recorded for this clonotype. The V call is TRBV6-2 or TRBV6-3, the J call TRBJ2-5; D possibly uses TRBD1 or TRBD2 (5 bases each). V gave up 5 bases and J gave up 3 bases, with 7 bases separating them. Germline V gives CDR1 MNHEY, CDR2 SVGEGT. The length of the CDR3 is 12 residues. CDR3 DNA sequence: TGTGCCAGCAGTGGGACGGAAGAGACCCAGTACTTC. Protein sequence: CASSGTEETQYF.

In its sample, this clonotype was seen a few times. The chain uses TRBV3-1 and TRBJ2-6; D not resolved. Per germline, CDR1 LGHDT and CDR2 YNNKEL (reference sequence). The CDR3 is made up of 15 amino acids. Trimming pared 4 bases from V and 1 base from J, leaving 8 bases between. The CDR3 protein is CASSLLVSGANVLTF. For the CDR3, the DNA is TGTGCCAGCAGCCTCCTAGTATCTGGGGCCAACGTCCTGACTTTC.

The sample holds a few counts of this clonotype. The chain is built from TRBV6-5 and TRBJ1-2; TRBD1 might be the D (6 bases). The germline gives CDR1 MNHEY, CDR2 SVGAGI. Trimming took 2 bases from V and 8 from J, leaving 12 bases between them. CDR3 size: 13 residues. CDR3 amino acids: CASSYQDSPGYTF. As DNA, the CDR3 is TGTGCCAGCAGTTACCAGGACAGTCCGGGCTACACCTTC.

The chain couples TRBV5-8 to TRBJ2-3; D perhaps matches TRBD2 (6 bases). CDR1 is SGHTS and CDR2 is YDEGEE in the germline V gene. This CDR3 is built from 18 residues. Between the trimmed V and J ends, which lost 4 bases and 0 bases, there was a span of 21 bases. The CDR3 DNA is TGTGCCAGCAGCCCCCCCGGTGCGGGGTACATTAGCACAGATACGCAGTATTTT. Translated: CASSPPGAGYISTDTQYF. Looking up the rest from reference TRBV5-8 and TRBJ2-3 gives the full variable domain: EAGVTQSPTHLIKTRGQQATLRCSPISGHTSVYWYQQALGLGLQFLLWYDEGEERNRGNFPPRFSGRQFPNYSSELNVNALELEDSALYLCASSPPGAGYISTDTQYFGPGTRLTVL.

This clonotype was seen more than once but under ten times. The rearrangement uses TRBV5-1 and TRBJ1-5, with D possibly matching TRBD1 (5 bases). This CDR3 comprises 14 residues. Trimming stripped 5 bases from V and 0 bases from J, with 9 bases between. The germline CDR1 and CDR2 sequences are SGHRS and YFSETQ. CDR3: CASRETDSNQPQHF. For the CDR3, the DNA is TGCGCCAGCAGGGAGACAGATAGCAATCAGCCCCAGCATTTT.

The genes are TRBV7-6 and TRBJ2-6; D is uncertain. The CDR3 has 15 amino acids. V lost 5 bases and J lost 4, with 12 bases in between. The germline CDR1 and CDR2 sequences are SGHVS and FNYEAQ. DNA of the CDR3: TGTGCCAGCAGCCTTGCCCTAGGAGGGGCCAACGTCCTGACTTTC. Translating it yields CASSLALGGANVLTF.

This clonotype was seen more than once but under ten times. This chain uses TRBV19 with TRBJ1-1, with TRBD1 as a possible D gene (5 bases). Germline V gene sequence: CDR1 LNHDA, CDR2 SQIVND (reference sequence). With 1 base removed from V and 6 bases from J, the gap between germline ends came to 18 bases. The CDR3 is made up of 16 amino acids. The CDR3 sequence: CASSIGRWGAISEAFF. CDR3 coding DNA: TGTGCCAGTAGTATAGGCCGATGGGGCGCGATCTCTGAAGCTTTCTTT.

V gene TRBV27 combines with J gene TRBJ2-5; D uncertain. Trimming took off 3 bases at V and 1 base at J, with 9 bases between the two ends. CDR1 is MNHEY, CDR2 SMNVEV, per germline (reference sequence). The CDR3 has 14 residues. CDR3 amino acids: CASSFNMAQETQYF. The CDR3 DNA is TGTGCCAGCAGTTTCAACATGGCCCAAGAGACCCAGTACTTC.

CDR3 nucleotides: TGCAGCGTTGCGGCGGGAGAGACCCAGTACTTC. Its protein product is CSVAAGETQYF. The J gene is TRBJ2-5, the V gene TRBV29-1, with a tentative D call TRBD2 (5 bases). The CDR3 runs to 11 residues. Trimming left V 4 bases short and J 4 bases short, with 7 bases between. Germline CDR1 reads SQVTM; CDR2 reads ANQGSEA.